The 15 T cell receptor beta chains below were found in one sample sequenced in a study of human T cells and chemical hapten exposure. Time point denoted: patch test 1, 2 weeks after DPC sensitization. Stated treatment: therapeutic diphenylcyclopropenone sensitization with weekly scalp DPC. TCRdb reprocessed the RACE reads via MiXCR and lists one record per CDR3 protein. The sample records approximately 400,000 distinct CDR3 sequences, approximately 4.4% being singletons. The material was whole blood, obtained in connection with sensitization to the hapten diphenylcyclopropenone (DPC). Receptors were obtained from a woman aged 50 to 60 with alopecia areata. Some clones in this sample may be carry-over from other donors' samples.

This clonotype was seen many times. The genes are TRBV12-3 or TRBV12-4 and TRBJ1-5; tentatively, D is TRBD1 (6 bases). V was shortened by 8 bases and J by 4 bases, with 12 bases between the two germline ends. This CDR3 has 13 amino acids. This chain's CDR3 is CASRDKGNQPQHF. The CDR3 coding sequence is TGTGCCAGCCGGGACAAGGGGAATCAGCCCCAGCATTTT.

This clonotype was seen repeatedly, ten times or more. The genes are TRBV29-1 and TRBJ2-3, with D perhaps given as TRBD1 or TRBD2 (5 bases each). The CDR3 spans 14 residues. V was trimmed by 2 bases and J by 2 bases, leaving 11 bases between them. Per the germline V gene, CDR1 is SQVTM and CDR2 is ANQGSEA. CDR3 sequence: CSVERAGTTDTQYF. CDR3 sequence (DNA): TGCAGCGTTGAAAGGGCAGGGACCACAGATACGCAGTATTTT.

In this sample, this clonotype turned up many times. The chain carries TRBV18 and TRBJ1-1; D remains unclear. This CDR3 is built from 14 residues. With 6 bases removed from V and 3 bases from J, the gap between germline ends came to 14 bases. The germline CDR1 and CDR2 sequences are KGHSH and LQKENI. The CDR3 sequence: CASSPRVLDTEAFF. In DNA form, the CDR3 reads TGTGCCAGCTCTCCAAGGGTACTCGACACTGAAGCTTTCTTT.

This clonotype came up a few times. Germline is not matched at one junction end, which may reflect a read error. The V gene is TRBV12-3 or TRBV12-4, the J gene TRBJ2-3, with TRBD2 matching 8 bases. The CDR3 has 14 residues. The CDR3 DNA reads as TGTGCCAGCTGTTTAGCGGGAAGCACAGATACGCAGTATTTT. It yields the protein CASCLAGSTDTQYF.

This chain connects TRBV5-5 to TRBJ2-7, with D maybe TRBD2 (5 bases). Germline CDR1 SGHKS, CDR2 YYEKEE (reference sequence). V was clipped by 3 bases and J by 6 bases, with 16 bases between them. This CDR3 contains 14 residues. The CDR3 sequence: CASSWDGSAGEQYF. In DNA, the CDR3 is TGTGCCAGCAGCTGGGATGGGTCGGCGGGCGAGCAGTACTTC. Filled out from reference TRBV5-5 and TRBJ2-7, the complete variable domain reads DAGVTQSPTHLIKTRGQQVTLRCSPISGHKSVSWYQQVLGQGPQFIFQYYEKEERGRGNFPDRFSARQFPNYSSELNVNALLLGDSALYLCASSWDGSAGEQYFGPGTRLTVT.

This clonotype was picked up a small number of times. V usage is TRBV9 and J usage is TRBJ2-3; D unclear. V was trimmed by 1 base and J by 4 bases, leaving 13 bases between them. The CDR3 has 15 amino acids. The germline V gene has CDR1 SGDLS and CDR2 YYNGEE. CDR3 DNA: TGTGCCAGCAGCGTAATCGGCAACTTCGCAGATACGCAGTATTTT. It encodes CASSVIGNFADTQYF.

In this sample, this clonotype turned up many times. The chain has TRBV6-5 and TRBJ2-7; unclear D gene. The CDR3 extends over 11 amino acids. The V end lost 6 bases, the J end lost 4 bases, and 7 bases lay between the germline ends. Germline CDR1 MNHEY, CDR2 SVGAGI. CDR3 sequence: CASRALYEQYF. Here the CDR3 DNA reads TGTGCCAGCAGGGCCCTATACGAGCAGTACTTC.

This clonotype came up many times. The rearrangement links TRBV7-9 to TRBJ2-5; the D call may be TRBD1 or TRBD2 (5 bases each). The CDR3 extends over 14 amino acids. V was pared by 1 base and J by 5 bases, with 11 bases between. CDR1 is SEHNR, CDR2 FQNEAQ, per germline (reference sequence). CDR3 in DNA: TGTGCCAGCAGCTTAGGGGGGTTGCTCGAGACCCAGTACTTC. Translating it yields CASSLGGLLETQYF.

This chain uses TRBV20-1 with TRBJ1-5, with no clear D. The CDR3 consists of 13 residues. V was trimmed by 6 bases and J by 0 bases, leaving 9 bases between them. Germline CDR1 DFQATT, CDR2 SNEGSKA (reference sequence). This chain's CDR3 is CSAFPGSNQPQHF. The DNA for the CDR3 is TGCAGTGCGTTCCCAGGTAGCAATCAGCCCCAGCATTTT.

The gene calls are TRBV29-1 and TRBJ1-3; a possible D gene is TRBD1 (5 bases). CDR1 and CDR2 from the germline V gene are SQVTM and ANQGSEA. V dropped 7 bases and J dropped 0 bases, with 13 bases sitting between them. This CDR3 spans 14 amino acids. CDR3 nucleotide sequence: TGCAGCGCTCGACCGGGACCCTCTGGAAACACCATATATTTT. Translation: CSARPGPSGNTIYF. Combining the CDR3 with reference TRBV29-1 and TRBJ1-3 gives the whole variable domain SAVISQKPSRDICQRGTSLTIQCQVDSQVTMMFWYRQQPGQSLTLIATANQGSEATYESGFVIDKFPISRPNLTFSTLTVSNMSPEDSSIYLCSARPGPSGNTIYFGEGSWLTVV.

In its sample, this clonotype was seen a few times. The chain joins TRBV5-1 to TRBJ2-3; 7 bases map to TRBD1. There are 15 residues in the CDR3. Germline-derived CDR1 and CDR2 are SGHRS and YFSETQ. V lost 3 bases and J lost 2; bases outside the gene matches: 6. For the CDR3, the DNA is TGCGCCAGCAGCTCAGGACAGGTTTTCACAGATACGCAGTATTTT. Translating it yields CASSSGQVFTDTQYF.

This clonotype showed up many times. The genes are TRBV28 and TRBJ2-1, with TRBD2 matching 13 bases. This CDR3 spans 16 amino acids. V trimming: 4 bases; J trimming: 8 bases; junction bases outside the gene matches: 8. Per the germline V gene, CDR1 is MDHEN and CDR2 is SYDVKM. In DNA, the CDR3 is TGTGCCAGCAGTTGGGGAGGAGGACTAGCGGGAGATGAGCAGTTCTTC. Amino acids: CASSWGGGLAGDEQFF.

This clonotype was detected many times. The chain recombines TRBV13 with TRBJ2-5, with 8 bases fitting TRBD2. The length of the CDR3 is 16 residues. V lost 5 bases and J lost 1; bases outside the gene matches: 9. Germline CDR1 PRHDT, CDR2 FYEKMQ (reference sequence). DNA of the CDR3: TGTGCCAGCAGCCCTTCAGGAGCGGGGGCCCAAGAGACCCAGTACTTC. This translates into CASSPSGAGAQETQYF.

This clonotype was detected ten times or more. This rearrangement joins TRBV7-2 to TRBJ1-4; no firm D call. Trimming shortened V by 5 bases and J by 9 bases, and 7 bases separated the two germline ends. Germline-derived CDR1 and CDR2 are SGHTA and FQGNSA. The CDR3 contains 11 residues. CDR3 coding DNA: TGTGCCAGCAGCGTGTCCAAAAAACTGTTTTTT. It codes for CASSVSKKLFF.

The chain has TRBV27 and TRBJ1-2; D is unclear. Germline-derived CDR1 and CDR2 are MNHEY and SMNVEV (reference sequence). Trimming left V 5 bases short and J 1 base short, with 11 bases between. The CDR3 totals 14 residues. CDR3 in DNA: TGTGCCAGCAGTCAACGACCGTTTAACTATGGCTACACCTTC. This codes for CASSQRPFNYGYTF.